These 29 T cell receptor beta chains originate from one sample sequenced in a study of T cell changes during pregnancy in multiple sclerosis. The assay was immunoSEQ multiplex PCR, and TCRdb's table has in-frame clones only and misses some. The sample consists of about 46,000 clones, more than 90% of them appearing once. The source was CD8+ T cells from peripheral blood mononuclear cells, collected after pregnancy. All receptors come from a female donor with multiple sclerosis, enrolled in a pregnancy study.

V gene TRBV19 combines with J gene TRBJ2-7, with 10 bases aligning to TRBD2. Germline V lookup: CDR1 LNHDA, CDR2 SQIVND (reference sequence). This CDR3 has 15 residues. V shed 1 base, J shed 3 bases, and the junction held 3 bases outside the gene matches. This CDR3 reads CASSIVPSGSYEQYF. DNA for the CDR3: TGTGCCAGTAGTATAGTTCCTAGCGGGAGCTACGAGCAGTACTTC.

V and J are TRBV6-6 and TRBJ2-1; D is uncertain. Germline CDR1 reads MNHNY; CDR2 reads SVGAGI (reference sequence). Trimming cost V 8 bases and J 6 bases, with 17 bases left between them. The CDR3 runs 14 residues. CDR3 bases: TGTGCCAGCGGGTGGAGCGTTTCGGGCAATGAGCAGTTCTTC. Translation: CASGWSVSGNEQFF.

This sequence joins TRBV10-2 and TRBJ2-7, with 7 bases that match TRBD1. The germline gives CDR1 WSHSY, CDR2 SAAADI. The J segment lost 5 bases and the V segment lost 5 bases, leaving 9 bases of the junction unmatched. CDR3 length: 14 residues. CDR3 sequence reads: CASSYRDRVHEQYF. CDR3 coding DNA: TGCGCCAGCAGTTACCGGGACAGAGTTCACGAGCAGTACTTC.

This chain joins TRBV2 and TRBJ2-1; weak D call: TRBD1 (5 bases). The ends were cut back, 8 bases at V and 2 bases at J, with 13 bases in the middle. Germline CDR1 and CDR2: SNHLY and FYNNEI. This CDR3 has 14 residues. The CDR3 nucleotides are TGTGCCAGCCCAGGGAAAGACGCCTACAATGAGCAGTTCTTC. Amino acids: CASPGKDAYNEQFF.

This chain connects TRBV7-9 to TRBJ1-4, with a possible D match to TRBD1 (5 bases). With 4 bases removed from V and 0 bases from J, the gap between germline ends came to 12 bases. The CDR3 extends over 16 amino acids. From germline, CDR1 is SEHNR and CDR2 FQNEAQ (reference sequence). CDR3: CASSSSMTATNEKLFF. CDR3 nucleotides: TGTGCCAGCAGCTCCTCGATGACAGCAACTAATGAAAAACTGTTTTTT.

V is TRBV4-2 and J is TRBJ2-1; no clear D gene. Germline V lookup: CDR1 LGHNA, CDR2 YNFKEQ. Trimming left V 1 base short and J 6 bases short, with 13 bases between. The CDR3 has 15 amino acids. CDR3 loop: CASSQVDSSSNEQFF. The CDR3 DNA sequence: TGTGCCAGCAGCCAAGTCGATAGCTCTTCCAATGAGCAGTTCTTC.

The CDR3 DNA follows: TGCGCCAGCAGTTCTAGCGGGAGCTCCTACAATGAGCAGTTCTTC. This translates into CASSSSGSSYNEQFF. The chain employs TRBV5-1 and TRBJ2-1; 10 positions match TRBD2. The CDR3 length is 15 residues. Germline CDR1 is SGHRS and CDR2 is YFSETQ. V dropped 5 bases and J dropped 0; count of bases not matched to a gene: 2.

This chain connects TRBV11-2 to TRBJ2-5; no clear D gene. The CDR3 totals 14 residues. Per the germline V gene, CDR1 is SGHAT and CDR2 is FQNNGV. The V end was cut by 0 bases, the J end by 5 bases, with 10 bases between. The CDR3: CASSLESAPETQYF. CDR3 DNA: TGTGCCAGCAGCTTAGAAAGTGCGCCCGAGACCCAGTACTTC. The complete variable domain, with remaining parts taken from reference TRBV11-2 and TRBJ2-5, reads EAGVAQSPRYKIIEKRQSVAFWCNPISGHATLYWYQQILGQGPKLLIQFQNNGVVDDSQLPKDRFSAERLKGVDSTLKIQPAKLEDSAVYLCASSLESAPETQYFGPGTRLLVL.

V gene TRBV19 combines with J gene TRBJ1-2; 8 positions agree with TRBD1. The J segment lost 4 bases and the V segment lost 2 bases, leaving 21 bases of the junction unmatched. The length of the CDR3 is 20 residues. The germline gives CDR1 LNHDA, CDR2 SQIVND (reference sequence). This CDR3 reads CASSIPVPLWDSGTGYGYTF. CDR3 nucleotide sequence: TGTGCCAGTAGTATACCGGTTCCGTTGTGGGATTCGGGGACAGGCTATGGCTACACCTTC.

The chain combines TRBV2 with TRBJ2-1; 11 bases line up with TRBD2. J lost 5 bases, V lost 6 bases, and 6 bases had no gene match. CDR3 length equals 15 residues. CDR1 SNHLY and CDR2 FYNNEI come from the germline V gene. DNA for the CDR3: TGTGCCAGCAGGGTCGGGACTAGCGGACACAATGAGCAGTTCTTC. It specifies CASRVGTSGHNEQFF. Drawing the rest from reference TRBV2 and TRBJ2-1, the complete variable domain is EPEVTQTPSHQVTQMGQEVILRCVPISNHLYFYWYRQILGQKVEFLVSFYNNEISEKSEIFDDQFSVERPDGSNFTLKIRSTKLEDSAMYFCASRVGTSGHNEQFFGPGTRLTVL.

V usage is TRBV29-1 and J usage is TRBJ2-7, with 10 positions matching TRBD1. Germline V gives CDR1 SQVTM, CDR2 ANQGSEA. The CDR3 runs 16 residues. V shed 0 bases and J 0 bases; nucleotides not matched to a gene: 5. In DNA, the CDR3 is TGCAGCGTTGAAGAGGGGGACAGGGGATACTCCTACGAGCAGTACTTC. It encodes CSVEEGDRGYSYEQYF.

The chain couples TRBV19 to TRBJ2-3; 8 bases agree with TRBD1. V gave up 2 bases and J gave up 1 base; unmatched junction bases: 5. There are 16 residues in the CDR3. Germline-derived CDR1 and CDR2 are LNHDA and SQIVND (reference sequence). Here the CDR3 DNA reads TGTGCCAGTAGTATACGACAGGGGTGGGGCACAGATACGCAGTATTTT. Its protein is CASSIRQGWGTDTQYF.

J is TRBJ1-6 and V is TRBV5-1; 7 bases are shared with TRBD1. The ends lost 4 bases at V and 7 bases at J; junction bases unmatched: 8. The germline V gene has CDR1 SGHRS and CDR2 YFSETQ. The CDR3 has 15 amino acids. Here the CDR3 DNA reads TGCGCCAGCAGCCCGATCGACAGGGTGAATTCACCCCTCCACTTT. Protein: CASSPIDRVNSPLHF.

The rearrangement uses TRBV7-9 and TRBJ2-1, with 8 bases matching TRBD2. The trim removed 2 bases at V and 4 bases at J, leaving 7 bases unmatched. Germline V gene lookup returns CDR1 SEHNR and CDR2 FQNEAQ (reference sequence). CDR3 length: 16 amino acids. The CDR3 is CASSLTGTRRYNEQFF. The CDR3 region has the DNA TGTGCCAGCAGCTTAACCGGGACTAGAAGATACAATGAGCAGTTCTTC.

This chain links TRBV7-8 with TRBJ2-7; 16 nucleotides line up with TRBD2. With 5 bases clipped from V and 2 bases from J, the junction kept 3 bases outside the gene matches. This CDR3 comprises 16 residues. The germline gives CDR1 SGHVS, CDR2 FQNEAQ. The CDR3 nucleotides are TGTGCCAGCAGCGGGGGGACTAGCGGGGGGGCCTACGAGCAGTACTTC. As protein: CASSGGTSGGAYEQYF. Combining the CDR3 with reference TRBV7-8 and TRBJ2-7 gives the whole variable domain GAGVSQSPRYKVAKRGQDVALRCDPISGHVSLFWYQQALGQGPEFLTYFQNEAQLDKSGLPSDRFFAERPEGSVSTLKIQRTQQEDSAVYLCASSGGTSGGAYEQYFGPGTRLTVT.

The chain carries TRBV18 and TRBJ2-1; TRBD2 might be the D (6 bases). The germline V and J ends were trimmed by 2 bases and 8 bases, with 13 bases remaining between them. CDR1 and CDR2 from the germline V gene are KGHSH and LQKENI. The CDR3 contains 14 residues. The CDR3 protein is CASSPSGGTDEQFF. The CDR3 nucleotides read TGTGCCAGCTCACCATCTGGAGGGACGGATGAGCAGTTCTTC.

This clone was picked up one time. This chain links TRBV9 with TRBJ2-7; D not resolved. The germline CDR1 and CDR2 sequences are SGDLS and YYNGEE. V was shortened by 0 bases and J by 1 base, with 11 bases between the two germline ends. The length of the CDR3 is 15 residues. CDR3 in DNA: TGTGCCAGCAGCGTAGGTTTAGCTAATTCCTACGAGCAGTACTTC. Its translation is CASSVGLANSYEQYF.

The chain couples TRBV5-5 to TRBJ2-7, with D perhaps TRBD1 (6 bases). V shed 3 bases and J shed 3 bases, with 19 bases lying between them. From germline, CDR1 is SGHKS and CDR2 YYEKEE (reference sequence). This CDR3 spans 16 amino acids. The CDR3 DNA is TGTGCCAGCAGCTCAATTCTTTACACAGGGAGCTACGAGCAGTACTTC. It codes for CASSSILYTGSYEQYF.

The J gene is TRBJ1-2, the V gene TRBV6-1; 7 bases match TRBD1. This CDR3 has 16 amino acids. Trimming removed 4 bases from V and 4 bases from J; junction bases left unmatched: 12. Germline lookup yields CDR1 MNHNS and CDR2 SASEGT. CDR3 nucleotide sequence: TGTGCCAGCAGTGCGTCCGGGACAGTAGCCTCCTATGGCTACACCTTC. It specifies CASSASGTVASYGYTF.

V and J are TRBV27 and TRBJ2-5, with D possibly matching TRBD2 (6 bases). The CDR3 consists of 17 residues. CDR1 is MNHEY and CDR2 is SMNVEV in the germline V gene (reference sequence). V lost 5 bases to trimming and J lost 3 bases, with 22 bases between them. The CDR3 is CASSPRPGGTDKETQYF. CDR3 DNA sequence: TGTGCCAGCAGTCCCCGCCCCGGGGGAACCGATAAAGAGACCCAGTACTTC.

This chain joins TRBV4-3 and TRBJ2-1, with TRBD1 as a possible D gene (6 bases). Germline CDR1 is LGHNA and CDR2 is YSLEER. Trimming took off 3 bases at V and 3 bases at J, with 12 bases between the two ends. This CDR3 has 15 amino acids. In DNA form, the CDR3 reads TGCGCCAGCAGCCAGGATACAGGGAACTACAATGAGCAGTTCTTC. Amino acid sequence: CASSQDTGNYNEQFF.

In nucleotides, the CDR3 is TGTGCCAGCAGCTCCGAGGGGGGGTCGAACACCGGGGAGCTGTTTTTT. Residues: CASSSEGGSNTGELFF. The chain has TRBV7-7 and TRBJ2-2, with TRBD2 as a possible D gene (7 bases). Germline V gives CDR1 SSHAT, CDR2 FNYEAQ (reference sequence). Trimming removed 4 bases from V and 0 bases from J, with 12 bases in between. The CDR3 consists of 16 residues.

The chain recombines TRBV19 with TRBJ1-5; the D gene is possibly TRBD1 (6 bases). The CDR3 sequence is 15 residues long. The V and J ends lost 4 bases and 1 base respectively, with 11 bases between them. Looked up from germline, CDR1 is LNHDA and CDR2 is SQIVND (reference sequence). This CDR3 is CASSTSQGSNQPQHF. CDR3 DNA: TGTGCCAGTAGTACTAGCCAGGGGAGCAATCAGCCCCAGCATTTT.

This chain connects TRBV27 to TRBJ1-5; D may be TRBD1 (5 bases). Germline-derived CDR1 and CDR2 are MNHEY and SMNVEV (reference sequence). The V and J ends lost 4 bases and 6 bases respectively, with 13 bases between them. CDR3 length: 14 amino acids. As DNA, the CDR3 is TGTGCCAGCAGTTCTCAAGGGGTCGGTCAGCCCCAGCATTTT. It yields the protein CASSSQGVGQPQHF.

The genes are TRBV19 and TRBJ2-5; TRBD2 agrees at 11 bases. The CDR3 length is 18 residues. Germline V gene data show CDR1 as LNHDA and CDR2 as SQIVND (reference sequence). The V segment lost 0 bases and the J segment 7 bases; nucleotides outside the gene matches: 13. CDR3 residues: CASSIDQGLAGGPGTQYF. CDR3 sequence (DNA): TGTGCCAGTAGTATAGATCAAGGGCTAGCGGGAGGACCTGGGACCCAGTACTTC.

The chain recombines TRBV4-1 with TRBJ2-2, with 13 bases identical to TRBD2. Germline CDR1 and CDR2: MGHRA and YSYEKL. The CDR3 runs 19 residues. The ends lost 4 bases at V and 7 bases at J; junction bases unmatched: 15. CDR3 residues: CASSPGTSGAMGIGGELFF. The CDR3, as DNA: TGCGCCAGCAGCCCAGGGACTAGCGGGGCTATGGGGATTGGCGGGGAGCTGTTTTTT.

The rearrangement uses TRBV11-2 and TRBJ2-7; D is ambiguous. Germline CDR1 and CDR2: SGHAT and FQNNGV. V lost 1 base, J lost 0 bases, and 19 bases lay in between. This CDR3 contains 18 residues. CDR3 residues: CASSLAPPRQLSSYEQYF. The CDR3 DNA is TGTGCCAGCAGCTTAGCCCCGCCTAGGCAGCTTAGCTCCTACGAGCAGTACTTC.

The V gene is TRBV6-5, the J gene TRBJ1-1; TRBD1 aligns across 7 bases. The germline gives CDR1 MNHEY, CDR2 SVGAGI. This CDR3 comprises 15 residues. Trimming at V came to 0 bases and at J to 3 bases, leaving 4 bases not matched to a gene. This CDR3 reads CASSYSGGGYTEAFF. CDR3 in DNA: TGTGCCAGCAGTTACTCTGGAGGGGGCTACACTGAAGCTTTCTTT.

The rearrangement uses TRBV27 and TRBJ1-5; unclear D gene. Germline V gene sequence: CDR1 MNHEY, CDR2 SMNVEV (reference sequence). The CDR3 is 14 residues long. V lost 3 bases to trimming and J lost 0 bases, with 6 bases between them. The chain's CDR3 is CASSLGPSNQPQHF. Written as DNA, the CDR3 is TGTGCCAGCAGTTTGGGCCCTAGCAATCAGCCCCAGCATTTT.